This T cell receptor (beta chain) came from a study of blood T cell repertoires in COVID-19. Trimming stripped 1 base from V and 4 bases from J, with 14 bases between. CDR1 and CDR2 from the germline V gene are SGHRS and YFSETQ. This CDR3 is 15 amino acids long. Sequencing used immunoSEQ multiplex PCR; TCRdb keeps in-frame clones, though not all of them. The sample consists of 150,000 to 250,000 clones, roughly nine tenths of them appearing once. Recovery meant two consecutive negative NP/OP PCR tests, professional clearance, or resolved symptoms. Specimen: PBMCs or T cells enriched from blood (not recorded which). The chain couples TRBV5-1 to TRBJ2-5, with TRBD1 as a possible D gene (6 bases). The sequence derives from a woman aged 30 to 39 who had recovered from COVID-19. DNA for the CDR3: TGCGCCAGCAGCTTGTTATTGGGACAAGCAGAGACCCAGTACTTC. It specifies CASSLLLGQAETQYF. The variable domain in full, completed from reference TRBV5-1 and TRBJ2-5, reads KAGVTQTPRYLIKTRGQQVTLSCSPISGHRSVSWYQQTPGQGLQFLFEYFSETQRNKGNFPGRFSGRQFSNSRSEMNVSTLELGDSALYLCASSLLLGQAETQYFGPGTRLLVL.